The entry that follows covers one T cell receptor beta chain sequence. Its target is unknown. A clone one base away is much larger, so this may be a read error. The CDR3 is 16 amino acids. In germline, CDR1 is DFQATT, CDR2 SNEGSKA (reference sequence). V shed 2 bases and J 8 bases; nucleotides not matched to a gene: 11. The source of the sample is a study of regulatory T cells in long-lasting Graves disease. In building TCR beta libraries, iRepertoire HTBI primers were used together with Arm-PCR of CDR3 regions. TCRdb recomputed calls from the multiplex PCR reads with MiXCR, one row per CDR3 protein. The repertoire includes approximately 560,000 distinct CDR3 sequences, roughly 16% of them detected once, and about 12% sits in the top ten. Time point here: newly diagnosed GD, antithyroid drugs for less than 3 months. The TCR library was made from RNA extracted from PBMCs. It was American Thyroid Association guidelines that determined Graves' disease diagnosis. It was an endocrinology department in Xi'an, China, that provided the patients.

Study-level results: When disease was persistent, TRBV28, TRBJ1-2 and TRBJ2-5 were the favored segments. Persistent patients had more shared public clonotypes (under 3,000) than new patients (approximately 970).

The data also belong to a second study, concerning T cells in Graves' hyperthyroidism and ophthalmopathy.

The source was peripheral blood mononuclear cells (PBMCs), collected at new diagnosis, from a patient treated with antithyroid drugs. V and J are TRBV20-1 and TRBJ2-1; 11 bases match TRBD2. This clonotype was obtained from a young man with Graves disease. The CDR3 spells CSARWDRTSGRDEQFF. CDR3 nucleotide sequence: TGCAGTGCTAGATGGGACCGGACTAGCGGGCGGGATGAGCAGTTCTTC.